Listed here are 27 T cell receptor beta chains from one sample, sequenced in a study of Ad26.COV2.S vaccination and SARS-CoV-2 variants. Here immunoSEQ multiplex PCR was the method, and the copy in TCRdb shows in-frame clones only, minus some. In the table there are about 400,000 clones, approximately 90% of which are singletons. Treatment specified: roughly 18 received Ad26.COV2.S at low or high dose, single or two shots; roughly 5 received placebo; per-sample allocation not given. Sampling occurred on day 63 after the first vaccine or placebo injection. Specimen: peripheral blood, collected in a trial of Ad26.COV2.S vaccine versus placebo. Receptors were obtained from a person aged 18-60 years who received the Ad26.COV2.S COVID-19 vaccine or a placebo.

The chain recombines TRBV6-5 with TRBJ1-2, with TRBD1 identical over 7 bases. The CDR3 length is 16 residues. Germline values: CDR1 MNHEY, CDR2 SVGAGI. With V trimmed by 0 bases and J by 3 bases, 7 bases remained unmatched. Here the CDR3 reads CASSYSRGQGYYGYTF. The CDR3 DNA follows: TGTGCCAGCAGTTACTCGAGGGGGCAGGGGTACTATGGCTACACCTTC.

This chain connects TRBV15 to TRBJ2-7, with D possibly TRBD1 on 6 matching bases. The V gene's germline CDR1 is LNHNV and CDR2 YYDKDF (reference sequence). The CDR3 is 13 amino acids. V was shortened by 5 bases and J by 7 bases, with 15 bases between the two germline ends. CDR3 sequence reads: CATSSRTAPEQYF. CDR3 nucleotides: TGTGCCACCAGCTCTAGGACAGCCCCTGAGCAGTACTTC.

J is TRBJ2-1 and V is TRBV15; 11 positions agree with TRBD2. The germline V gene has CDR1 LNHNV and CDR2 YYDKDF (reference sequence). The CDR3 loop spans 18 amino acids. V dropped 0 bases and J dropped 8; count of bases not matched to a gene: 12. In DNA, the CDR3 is TGTGCCACCAGCAGAGATCGGACTAGCGGGCCCCTGTCTTATGAGCAGTTCTTC. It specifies CATSRDRTSGPLSYEQFF.

CDR3 loop: CASSFGHETYSNQPQHF. The DNA of the CDR3 is TGTGCCAGCAGTTTTGGACATGAGACTTATAGCAATCAGCCCCAGCATTTT. The chain joins TRBV28 to TRBJ1-5; possible D gene TRBD1, 5 bases. The CDR3 loop spans 17 amino acids. With 3 bases removed from V and 0 bases from J, the gap between germline ends came to 15 bases. Germline V lookup: CDR1 MDHEN, CDR2 SYDVKM.

The CDR3 here is CASSSGQGEVNTEAFF. The CDR3 DNA reads TGCGCCAGCAGCTCGGGACAGGGGGAGGTGAACACTGAAGCTTTCTTT. J is TRBJ1-1 and V is TRBV5-1; 11 bases are a match to TRBD1. This CDR3 comprises 16 residues. The ends lost 3 bases at V and 0 bases at J; junction bases unmatched: 4. Germline V gene sequence: CDR1 SGHRS, CDR2 YFSETQ. Supplemented by reference TRBV5-1 and TRBJ1-1, the full variable domain reads KAGVTQTPRYLIKTRGQQVTLSCSPISGHRSVSWYQQTPGQGLQFLFEYFSETQRNKGNFPGRFSGRQFSNSRSEMNVSTLELGDSALYLCASSSGQGEVNTEAFFGQGTRLTVV.

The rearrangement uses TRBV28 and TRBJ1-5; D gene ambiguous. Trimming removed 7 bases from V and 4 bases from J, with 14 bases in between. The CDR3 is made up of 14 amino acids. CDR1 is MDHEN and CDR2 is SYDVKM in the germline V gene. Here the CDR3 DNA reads TGTGCCAGCACCCCCGGCCCTATTAATCAGCCCCAGCATTTT. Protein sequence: CASTPGPINQPQHF.

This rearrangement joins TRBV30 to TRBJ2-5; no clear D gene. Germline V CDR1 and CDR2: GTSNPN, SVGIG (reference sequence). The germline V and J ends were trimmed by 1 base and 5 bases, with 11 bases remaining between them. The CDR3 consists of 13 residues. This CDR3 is CAWSEDTQETQYF. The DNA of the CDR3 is TGTGCCTGGAGTGAAGACACCCAGGAGACCCAGTACTTC. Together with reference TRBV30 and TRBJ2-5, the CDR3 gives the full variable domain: SQTIHQWPATLVQPVGSPLSLECTVEGTSNPNLYWYRQAAGRGLQLLFYSVGIGQISSEVPQNLSASRPQDRQFILSSKKLLLSDSGFYLCAWSEDTQETQYFGPGTRLLVL.

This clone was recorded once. The CDR3 DNA sequence: TGTGCCAGCAGCTTGGCGACCACCGGGGAGCTGTTTTTT. Translating it yields CASSLATTGELFF. The chain uses TRBV11-3 and TRBJ2-2; D is ambiguous. Trimming shortened V by 3 bases and J by 4 bases, and 6 bases separated the two germline ends. CDR1 SGHNT and CDR2 YENEEA come from the germline V gene. The CDR3 extends over 13 amino acids.

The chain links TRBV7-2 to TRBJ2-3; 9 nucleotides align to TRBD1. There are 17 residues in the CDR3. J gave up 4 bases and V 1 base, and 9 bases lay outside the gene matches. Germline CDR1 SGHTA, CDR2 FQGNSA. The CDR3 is CASSLDLRTGVPDTQYF. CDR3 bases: TGTGCCAGCAGCTTAGATTTGCGGACAGGGGTCCCAGATACGCAGTATTTT.

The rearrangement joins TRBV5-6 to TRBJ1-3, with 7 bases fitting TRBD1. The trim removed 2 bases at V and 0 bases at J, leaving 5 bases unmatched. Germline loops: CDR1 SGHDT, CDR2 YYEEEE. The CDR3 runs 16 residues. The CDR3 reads CASSFGTARSGNTIYF. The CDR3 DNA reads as TGTGCCAGCAGCTTTGGGACAGCCCGCTCTGGAAACACCATATATTTT.

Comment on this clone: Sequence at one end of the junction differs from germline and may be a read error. CDR3 DNA: TGTGCCAGCAGCCCCAACCTTGGCAGGGAGGATTTT. Its protein product is CASSPNLGREDF. The chain links TRBV28 to TRBJ1-5; weak D call: TRBD1 (5 bases). The germline V gene has CDR1 MDHEN and CDR2 SYDVKM. The CDR3 has 12 amino acids.

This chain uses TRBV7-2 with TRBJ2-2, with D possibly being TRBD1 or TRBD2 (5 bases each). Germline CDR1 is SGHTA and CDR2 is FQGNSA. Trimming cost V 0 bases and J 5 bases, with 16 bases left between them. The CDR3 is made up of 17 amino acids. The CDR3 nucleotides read TGTGCCAGCAGCTTAGCCAGAGCGCGTGGGGGAACCGGGGAGCTGTTTTTT. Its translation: CASSLARARGGTGELFF.

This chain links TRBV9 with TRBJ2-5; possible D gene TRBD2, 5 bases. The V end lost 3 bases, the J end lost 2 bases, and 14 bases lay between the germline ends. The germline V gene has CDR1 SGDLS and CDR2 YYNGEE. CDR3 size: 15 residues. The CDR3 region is CASSARTGIQETQYF. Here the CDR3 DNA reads TGTGCCAGCAGCGCCCGGACGGGGATACAAGAGACCCAGTACTTC.

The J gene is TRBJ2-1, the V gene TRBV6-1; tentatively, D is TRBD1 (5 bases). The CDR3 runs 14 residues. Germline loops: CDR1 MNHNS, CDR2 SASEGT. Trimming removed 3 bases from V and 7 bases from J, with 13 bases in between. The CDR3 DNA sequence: TGTGCCAGCAGTGAGTCAGGGAAGGGAAATGAGCAGTTCTTC. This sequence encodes CASSESGKGNEQFF.

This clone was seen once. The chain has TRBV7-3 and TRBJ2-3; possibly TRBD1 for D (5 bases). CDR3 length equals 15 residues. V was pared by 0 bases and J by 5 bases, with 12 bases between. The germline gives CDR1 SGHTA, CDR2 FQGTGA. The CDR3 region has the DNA TGTGCCAGCAGCTTAACGGGAACAGGTGGAGATACGCAGTATTTT. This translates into CASSLTGTGGDTQYF.

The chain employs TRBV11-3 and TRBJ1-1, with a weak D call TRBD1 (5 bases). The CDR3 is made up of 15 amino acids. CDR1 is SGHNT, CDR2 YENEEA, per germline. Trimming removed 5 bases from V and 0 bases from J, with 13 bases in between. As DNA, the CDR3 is TGTGCCAGCAGCAACCGGGACGGGTTGAACACTGAAGCTTTCTTT. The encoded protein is CASSNRDGLNTEAFF. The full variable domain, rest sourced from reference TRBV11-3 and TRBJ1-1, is EAGVVQSPRYKIIEKKQPVAFWCNPISGHNTLYWYLQNLGQGPELLIRYENEEAVDDSQLPKDRFSAERLKGVDSTLKIQPAELGDSAVYLCASSNRDGLNTEAFFGQGTRLTVV.

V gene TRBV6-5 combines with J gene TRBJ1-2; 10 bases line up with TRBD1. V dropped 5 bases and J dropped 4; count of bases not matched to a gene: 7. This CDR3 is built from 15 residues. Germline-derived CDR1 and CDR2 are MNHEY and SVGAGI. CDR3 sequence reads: CASSPDRGRSYGYTF. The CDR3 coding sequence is TGTGCCAGCAGTCCCGACAGGGGGCGCAGCTATGGCTACACCTTC.

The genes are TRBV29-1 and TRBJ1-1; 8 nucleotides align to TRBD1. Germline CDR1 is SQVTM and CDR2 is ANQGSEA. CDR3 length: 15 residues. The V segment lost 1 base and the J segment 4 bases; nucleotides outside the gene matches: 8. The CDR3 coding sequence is TGCAGCGTTGAAGCTAGTCAGGGGGCGATCACTGAAGCTTTCTTT. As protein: CSVEASQGAITEAFF. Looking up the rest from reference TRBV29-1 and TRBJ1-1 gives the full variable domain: SAVISQKPSRDICQRGTSLTIQCQVDSQVTMMFWYRQQPGQSLTLIATANQGSEATYESGFVIDKFPISRPNLTFSTLTVSNMSPEDSSIYLCSVEASQGAITEAFFGQGTRLTVV.

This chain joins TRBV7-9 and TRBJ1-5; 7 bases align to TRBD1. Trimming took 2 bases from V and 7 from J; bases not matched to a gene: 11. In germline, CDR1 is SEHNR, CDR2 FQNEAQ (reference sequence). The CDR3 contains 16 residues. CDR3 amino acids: CASSLSEGGGRQPQHF. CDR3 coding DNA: TGTGCCAGCAGCTTAAGTGAAGGGGGCGGTAGACAGCCCCAGCATTTT.

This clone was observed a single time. DNA of the CDR3: TGTGCCAGCAGCACCCGGACAGGGGGAAATGAAGCTTTCTTT. This codes for CASSTRTGGNEAFF. V is TRBV7-9 and J is TRBJ1-1, with 10 bases fitting TRBD1. The CDR3 spans 14 residues. Trimming removed 5 bases from V and 7 bases from J; junction bases left unmatched: 7. CDR1 and CDR2 from the germline V gene are SEHNR and FQNEAQ (reference sequence).

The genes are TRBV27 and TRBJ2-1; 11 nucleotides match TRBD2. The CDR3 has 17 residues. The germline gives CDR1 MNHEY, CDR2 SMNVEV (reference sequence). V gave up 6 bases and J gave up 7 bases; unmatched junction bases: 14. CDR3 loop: CASSTGTSGLLGNEQFF. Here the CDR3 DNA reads TGTGCCAGCAGCACCGGGACTAGCGGCTTATTGGGGAATGAGCAGTTCTTC.

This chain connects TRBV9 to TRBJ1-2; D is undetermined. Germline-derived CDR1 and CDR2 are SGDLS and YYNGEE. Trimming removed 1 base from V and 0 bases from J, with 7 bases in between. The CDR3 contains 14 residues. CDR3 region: CASSVSGSNYGYTF. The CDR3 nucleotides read TGTGCCAGCAGCGTATCAGGTTCTAACTATGGCTACACCTTC.

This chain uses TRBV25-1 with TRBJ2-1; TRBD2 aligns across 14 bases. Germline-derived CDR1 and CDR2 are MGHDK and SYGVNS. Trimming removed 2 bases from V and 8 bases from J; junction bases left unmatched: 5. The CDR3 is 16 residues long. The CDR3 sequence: CASSEPGLAGEDEQFF. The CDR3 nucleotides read TGTGCCAGCAGTGAACCGGGACTAGCGGGAGAGGATGAGCAGTTCTTC.

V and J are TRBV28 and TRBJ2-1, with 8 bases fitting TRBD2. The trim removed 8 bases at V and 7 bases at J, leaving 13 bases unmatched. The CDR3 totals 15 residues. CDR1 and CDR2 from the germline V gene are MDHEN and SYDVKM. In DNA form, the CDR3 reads TGTGCCAGCGTCCCAGCGGGAGAGGGGAAGAATGAGCAGTTCTTC. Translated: CASVPAGEGKNEQFF.

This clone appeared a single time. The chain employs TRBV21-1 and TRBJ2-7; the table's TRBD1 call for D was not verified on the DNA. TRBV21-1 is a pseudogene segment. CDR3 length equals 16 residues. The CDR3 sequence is CASSRQGPTYPYEQYF. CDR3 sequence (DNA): TGTGCCAGCAGCAGACAGGGGCCCACCTACCCCTACGAGCAGTACTTC.

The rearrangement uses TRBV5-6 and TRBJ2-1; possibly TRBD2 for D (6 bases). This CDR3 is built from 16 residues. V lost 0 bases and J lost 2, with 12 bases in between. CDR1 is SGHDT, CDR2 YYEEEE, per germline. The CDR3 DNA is TGTGCCAGCAGCTTGGCTGCGGGGATAGCCTACAATGAGCAGTTCTTC. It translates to CASSLAAGIAYNEQFF.

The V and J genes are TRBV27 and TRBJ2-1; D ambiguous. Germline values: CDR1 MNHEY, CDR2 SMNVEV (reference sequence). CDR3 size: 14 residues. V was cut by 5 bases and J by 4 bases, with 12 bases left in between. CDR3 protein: CASSRSVLYNEQFF. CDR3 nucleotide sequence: TGTGCCAGCAGTAGGTCCGTGTTATACAATGAGCAGTTCTTC.